This T cell receptor beta chain derives from a study of post-analysis software for immune sequencing data. Across the whole study: Recorded disease courses covered relapsing-remitting, secondary progressive and progressive-relapsing multiple sclerosis. Some patients had no subtype annotation.

The CDR3 runs 10 residues. The V gene's germline CDR1 is DFQATT and CDR2 SNEGSKA (reference sequence). V lost 5 bases and J 9 bases, leaving 8 bases between the germline ends. cDNA libraries for TCR beta contained unique molecular identifiers. MiXCR, applied by TCRdb to the PCR reads, yields one record per CDR3 protein. The profile covers 600,000 to 750,000 distinct CDR3 sequences, with approximately 60% appearing a single time and approximately 10% taken by the ten largest. Study findings and constraints: Compared with controls, patients showed significantly lower normalized Chao1 diversity. Compared with controls, patients had more of about 5 TRBV segments, including TRBV5-6, TRBV5-1 and TRBV20-1.

Remarks on this clonotype: Antigen specificity is unknown.

The receptor comes from a girl aged 2-10 years with multiple sclerosis. Sequenced sample: blood. The V gene is TRBV20-1, the J gene TRBJ2-1, with D possibly TRBD2 on 5 matching bases. CDR3 DNA: TGCAGTGCTCGTGCGGGTGAGCAGTTCTTC. It encodes CSARAGEQFF.